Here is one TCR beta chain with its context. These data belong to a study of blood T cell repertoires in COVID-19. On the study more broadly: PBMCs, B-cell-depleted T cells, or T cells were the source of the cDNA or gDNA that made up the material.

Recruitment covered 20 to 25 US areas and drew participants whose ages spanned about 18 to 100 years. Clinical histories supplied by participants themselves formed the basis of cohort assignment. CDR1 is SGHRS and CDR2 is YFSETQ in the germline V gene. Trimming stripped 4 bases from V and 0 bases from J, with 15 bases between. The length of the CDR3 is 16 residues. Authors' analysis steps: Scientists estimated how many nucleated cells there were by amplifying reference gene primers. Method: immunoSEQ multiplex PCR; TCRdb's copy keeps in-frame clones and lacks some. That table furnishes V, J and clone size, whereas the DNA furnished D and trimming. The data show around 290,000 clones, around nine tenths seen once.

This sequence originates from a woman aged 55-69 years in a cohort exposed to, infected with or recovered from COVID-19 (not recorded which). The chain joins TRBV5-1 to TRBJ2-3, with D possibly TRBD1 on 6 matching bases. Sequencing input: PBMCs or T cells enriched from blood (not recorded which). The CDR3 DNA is TGCGCCAGCAGCCGCGGGTGGACAGAGAGCACAGATACGCAGTATTTT. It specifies CASSRGWTESTDTQYF.